The 9 T cell receptor beta chains below come from one sample, sequenced in a study of T cells in Graves' hyperthyroidism and ophthalmopathy. RNA transcripts provided the source from which TCR beta CDR3 regions were amplified. The TCR CDR3 first-round RT-PCR relied on the HTBI primer set. MiXCR, run by TCRdb on the multiplex PCR reads, gives a single entry per CDR3 protein. The sample shows 500,000 to 800,000 distinct CDR3 sequences, about 14% of them seen only once. Sequenced sample: blood. The origin of the receptors is a woman aged 45-59 years with Graves' ophthalmopathy.

A single count supports this clonotype. The CDR3 region is CSVRDGGDSPLHF. CDR3 DNA sequence: TGCAGCGTTAGGGACGGAGGTGATTCACCCCTCCACTTT. The chain joins TRBV29-1 to TRBJ1-6, with TRBD1 as a possible D gene (5 bases). CDR3 length: 13 amino acids. Germline-derived CDR1 and CDR2 are SQVTM and ANQGSEA. Trimming shortened V by 5 bases and J by 8 bases, and 13 bases separated the two germline ends.

This clonotype was observed many times. This chain connects TRBV3-1 to TRBJ2-7; 7 bases agree with TRBD2. Germline CDR1 and CDR2: LGHDT and YNNKEL (reference sequence). The CDR3 totals 16 residues. After removal of 1 base from V and 4 bases from J, the junction contained 10 bases not matched to a gene. CDR3 nucleotides: TGTGCCAGCAGCCAAGGGAGAACCGGGGGGATATACGAGCAGTACTTC. Translated: CASSQGRTGGIYEQYF.

This clonotype was counted many times. The CDR3 protein is CASSHPLAGETWEETQYF. CDR3 nucleotides: TGTGCCAGCAGCCACCCGCTAGCGGGAGAGACGTGGGAAGAGACCCAGTACTTC. This rearrangement joins TRBV3-1 to TRBJ2-5; 10 bases are a match to TRBD2. With V trimmed by 3 bases and J by 3 bases, 13 bases remained unmatched. Per the germline V gene, CDR1 is LGHDT and CDR2 is YNNKEL (reference sequence). This CDR3 spans 18 amino acids.

As concerns this clonotype: This may be a read error, as it is one base from a much larger clone. The V gene is TRBV20-1, the J gene TRBJ2-2, with D perhaps matching TRBD1 or TRBD2 (5 bases each). The germline V gene encodes CDR1 DFQATT and CDR2 SNEGSKA (reference sequence). The CDR3 sequence is 11 residues long. The chain's CDR3 is CSARDTGEPFF. DNA of the CDR3: TGCAGTGCTAGGGACACCGGGGAGCCGTTTTTT.

The chain has TRBV12-3 or TRBV12-4 and TRBJ2-2; TRBD2 aligns across 12 bases. V gave up 3 bases and J gave up 4 bases; unmatched junction bases: 9. The CDR3 sequence is 18 residues long. CDR3 in amino acids: CASSLGLAGGGVTGELFF. The CDR3 bases are TGTGCCAGCAGTTTGGGTCTAGCGGGAGGGGGCGTCACCGGGGAGCTGTTTTTT.

At least ten counts were recorded for this clonotype. The genes are TRBV24-1 and TRBJ2-1, with D unresolved. The CDR3 consists of 13 residues. CDR1 and CDR2 from the germline V gene are KGHDR and SFDVKD. The V and J ends lost 2 bases and 4 bases respectively, with 5 bases between them. The CDR3 nucleotides read TGTGCCACCAGTGATTCCTCATACAATGAGCAGTTCTTC. Protein product: CATSDSSYNEQFF.

This clonotype occurred many times. This chain uses TRBV6-6 with TRBJ2-1, with 9 bases aligning to TRBD1. The ends lost 1 base at V and 4 bases at J; junction bases unmatched: 8. Germline V gene lookup returns CDR1 MNHNY and CDR2 SVGAGI (reference sequence). The CDR3 loop spans 17 amino acids. CDR3 sequence: CASSYYRTGALYNEQFF. The CDR3 DNA reads as TGTGCCAGCAGTTACTATCGGACAGGGGCCCTGTACAATGAGCAGTTCTTC.

Concerning this clonotype: An end of the junction does not agree with germline; a read error may underlie this. The V and J genes are TRBV7-7 and TRBJ2-5; possible D gene TRBD2, 5 bases. This CDR3 contains 13 residues. The germline V gene encodes CDR1 SSHAT and CDR2 FNYEAQ (reference sequence). The CDR3 is CASSLAPAETQYF. The CDR3 DNA is TGTGCTAGCAGCTTAGCGCCGGCGGAGACCCAGTACTTC.

The CDR3 DNA reads TGTGCCACCAGCAGAGAGTTGGTAGAGACCCAGTACTTC. Protein sequence: CATSRELVETQYF. This sequence joins TRBV15 and TRBJ2-5; D is uncertain. The CDR3 is made up of 13 amino acids. From germline, CDR1 is LNHNV and CDR2 YYDKDF (reference sequence). V was shortened by 0 bases and J by 4 bases, with 6 bases between the two germline ends.